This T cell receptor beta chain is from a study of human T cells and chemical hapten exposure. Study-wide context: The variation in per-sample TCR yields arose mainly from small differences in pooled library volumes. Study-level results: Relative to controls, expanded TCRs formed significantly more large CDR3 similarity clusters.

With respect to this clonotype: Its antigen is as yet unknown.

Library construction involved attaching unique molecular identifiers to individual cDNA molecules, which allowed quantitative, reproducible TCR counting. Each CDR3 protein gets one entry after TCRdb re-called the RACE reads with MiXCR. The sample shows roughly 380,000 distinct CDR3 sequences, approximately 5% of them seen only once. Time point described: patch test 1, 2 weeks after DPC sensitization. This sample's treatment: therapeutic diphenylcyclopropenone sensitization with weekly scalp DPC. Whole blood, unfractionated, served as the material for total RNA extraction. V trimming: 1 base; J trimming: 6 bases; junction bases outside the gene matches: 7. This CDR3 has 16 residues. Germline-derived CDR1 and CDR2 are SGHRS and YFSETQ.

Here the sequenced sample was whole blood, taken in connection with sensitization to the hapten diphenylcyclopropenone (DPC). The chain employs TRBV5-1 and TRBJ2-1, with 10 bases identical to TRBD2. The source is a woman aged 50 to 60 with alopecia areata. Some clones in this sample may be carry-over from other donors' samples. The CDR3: CASSLRGTSEGNEQFF. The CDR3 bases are TGCGCCAGCAGCTTGAGGGGGACTAGCGAGGGCAATGAGCAGTTCTTC.